Sequencing of this T cell receptor (beta chain) was carried out in a study of blood T cell repertoires in COVID-19. Across the whole study: The cDNA or gDNA used as material had been derived from T cells, B-cell-depleted T cells, or PBMCs.

This clone was counted a single time. The method was immunoSEQ multiplex PCR; TCRdb's version includes in-frame clones alone and lacks a portion of them. The sample includes fewer than 150,000 clones, about 81% seen only once; the top ten take about 4.3%. Specimen: peripheral blood. The source of this sequence is a woman of 80 years or more with acute or convalescent COVID-19.

The CDR3, as DNA: TGCGCCAGCAGCTGGACAGGGAGGGGATCTGAAGCTTTCTTT. Translation gives CASSWTGRGSEAFF. V is TRBV5-1 and J is TRBJ1-1; 8 nucleotides line up with TRBD1. The germline V gene has CDR1 SGHRS and CDR2 YFSETQ. CDR3 length equals 14 residues. V trimming: 3 bases; J trimming: 6 bases; junction bases outside the gene matches: 7.